Given below is one T cell receptor (beta chain) in context. This sample was included in a study of OX40 agonist ivuxolimab in advanced cancers. The junction had 11 bases not matched to a gene; V was cut back by 4 bases and J by 5 bases. From germline, CDR1 is SGDLS and CDR2 YYNGEE. This CDR3 has 17 amino acids. Profiled with immunoSEQ multiplex PCR; TCRdb holds only in-frame clones, not every one. The repertoire consists of approximately 76,000 clones, with more than 85% occurring once and the leading ten covering 5.5% to 7%. Material: CD4+ or CD8+ T cells sorted from blood, obtained in a trial of the OX40 agonist ivuxolimab. The chain carries TRBV9 and TRBJ2-2; 10 positions match TRBD1. This receptor was taken from an adult with an advanced solid tumor such as melanoma, head and neck, liver or kidney cancer. CDR3 bases: TGTGCCAGCAGCCTAAGGGGCGGGGACAGGGGAACCGGGGAGCTGTTTTTT. This gives the protein CASSLRGGDRGTGELFF.